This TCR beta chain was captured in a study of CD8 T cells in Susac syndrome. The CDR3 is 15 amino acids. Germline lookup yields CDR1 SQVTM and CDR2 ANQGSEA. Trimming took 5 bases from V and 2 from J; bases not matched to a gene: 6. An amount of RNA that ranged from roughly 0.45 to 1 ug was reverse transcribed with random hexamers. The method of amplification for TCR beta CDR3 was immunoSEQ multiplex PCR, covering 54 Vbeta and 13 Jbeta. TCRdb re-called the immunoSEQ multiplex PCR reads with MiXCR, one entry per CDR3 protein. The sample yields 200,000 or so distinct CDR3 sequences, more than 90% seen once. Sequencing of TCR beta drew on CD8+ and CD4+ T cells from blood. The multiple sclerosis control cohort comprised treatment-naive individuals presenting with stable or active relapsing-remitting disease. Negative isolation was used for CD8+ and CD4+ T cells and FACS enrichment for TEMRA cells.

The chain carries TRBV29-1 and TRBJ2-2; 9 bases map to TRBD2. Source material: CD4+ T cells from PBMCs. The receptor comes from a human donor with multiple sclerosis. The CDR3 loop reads CSVHGAGGNTGELFF. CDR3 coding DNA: TGCAGCGTTCATGGAGCGGGGGGTAACACCGGGGAGCTGTTTTTT.